The 14 T cell receptor beta chains below were found in one sample sequenced in a study of immune cell composition in non-small cell lung cancer. Sequenced by immunoSEQ multiplex PCR; TCRdb stores in-frame clones only, minus some. The sample yields about 10,000 clones, approximately 74% seen once. Source material: lung tumor tissue. The source is a human donor with non-small cell lung cancer.

The chain employs TRBV7-3 and TRBJ1-1; D is unclear. The CDR3 covers 15 residues. Germline V CDR1 and CDR2: SGHTA, FQGTGA. Trimming removed 5 bases from V and 6 bases from J, with 19 bases in between. This CDR3 reads CASSAEGTRIAEAFF. As DNA, the CDR3 is TGTGCCAGCAGCGCCGAGGGCACGAGAATCGCTGAAGCTTTCTTT. Combining the CDR3 with reference TRBV7-3 and TRBJ1-1 gives the whole variable domain GAGVSQTPSNKVTEKGKYVELRCDPISGHTALYWYRQSLGQGPEFLIYFQGTGAADDSGLPNDRFFAVRPEGSVSTLKIQRTERGDSAVYLCASSAEGTRIAEAFFGQGTRLTVV.

The V and J genes are TRBV18 and TRBJ2-7; 10 bases are shared with TRBD1. V gave up 6 bases and J gave up 2 bases; unmatched junction bases: 4. Germline V lookup: CDR1 KGHSH, CDR2 LQKENI. The CDR3 contains 14 residues. As DNA, the CDR3 is TGTGCCAGCTCGTGGGACAGGGGTACCTACGAGCAGTACTTC. Amino acid sequence: CASSWDRGTYEQYF.

The chain carries TRBV11-2 and TRBJ2-7; TRBD2 aligns across 10 bases. Germline V gene sequence: CDR1 SGHAT, CDR2 FQNNGV. This CDR3 has 15 amino acids. Losses at the gene ends were 5 bases for V and 5 bases for J; bases not matched to a gene: 9. The CDR3 protein is CASSKTSGLGHEQYF. CDR3 nucleotide sequence: TGTGCCAGCAGCAAGACTAGCGGGTTGGGTCACGAGCAGTACTTC.

This clone has a single count. The rearrangement uses TRBV5-1 and TRBJ2-1, with D unresolved. Trimming stripped 5 bases from V and 3 bases from J, with 12 bases between. Looked up from germline, CDR1 is SGHRS and CDR2 is YFSETQ. This CDR3 has 14 amino acids. The CDR3 spells CASRTGGGYNEQFF. The CDR3 coding sequence is TGCGCCAGCAGGACGGGTGGCGGCTACAATGAGCAGTTCTTC.

This sequence joins TRBV5-1 and TRBJ2-4, with 10 bases that match TRBD1. Looked up from germline, CDR1 is SGHRS and CDR2 is YFSETQ. The CDR3 loop spans 19 amino acids. V was pared by 3 bases and J by 4 bases, with 16 bases of the junction left unmatched. The CDR3 is CASSSSTGGWSRSKNIQYF. CDR3 nucleotide sequence: TGCGCCAGCAGCTCCTCGACAGGGGGCTGGAGTAGATCGAAAAACATTCAGTACTTC.

This clone has only a few counts. The chain joins TRBV7-7 to TRBJ1-4; D ambiguous. The germline V gene encodes CDR1 SSHAT and CDR2 FNYEAQ (reference sequence). This CDR3 comprises 13 residues. CDR3 in amino acids: CASARTTNEKLFF. For the CDR3, the DNA is TGTGCTAGCGCCCGCACAACTAATGAAAAACTGTTTTTT.

The chain carries TRBV18 and TRBJ2-7; a possible D gene is TRBD1 (6 bases). The V gene lost 9 bases and the J gene lost 2 bases, with 11 bases spanning the gap. This CDR3 is built from 12 residues. Germline V gene sequence: CDR1 KGHSH, CDR2 LQKENI. The CDR3 DNA sequence: TGTGCCAGTGCGACAGGTACCTACGAGCAGTACTTC. Encoded protein: CASATGTYEQYF.

This chain uses TRBV4-3 with TRBJ1-1; no clear D gene. With 0 bases removed from V and 8 bases from J, the gap between germline ends came to 10 bases. Per germline, CDR1 LGHNA and CDR2 YSLEER. The CDR3 runs to 13 residues. The CDR3 here is CASSQEWIGEAFF. DNA of the CDR3: TGCGCCAGCAGCCAAGAGTGGATCGGAGAAGCTTTCTTT.

Worth noting for this clone: The sample has other DNA sequences that encode this CDR3 too. The rearrangement joins TRBV7-2 to TRBJ2-3, with 7 bases that match TRBD2. CDR1 and CDR2 from the germline V gene are SGHTA and FQGNSA. Trimming at V came to 3 bases and at J to 3 bases, leaving 3 bases not matched to a gene. CDR3 length equals 14 residues. The CDR3 sequence: CASSLGGKTDTQYF. The DNA of the CDR3 is TGTGCCAGCAGCTTGGGGGGGAAAACAGATACGCAGTATTTT. The full variable domain, rest sourced from reference TRBV7-2 and TRBJ2-3, is GAGVSQSPSNKVTEKGKDVELRCDPISGHTALYWYRQSLGQGLEFLIYFQGNSAPDKSGLPSDRFSAERTGGSVSTLTIQRTQQEDSAVYLCASSLGGKTDTQYFGPGTRLTVL.

V gene TRBV6-6 combines with J gene TRBJ1-2; no firm D call. Trimming removed 2 bases from V and 8 bases from J, with 9 bases in between. This CDR3 has 12 amino acids. Germline loops: CDR1 MNHNY, CDR2 SVGAGI (reference sequence). CDR3 region: CASSYGEGGYTF. In DNA form, the CDR3 reads TGTGCCAGCAGTTACGGCGAGGGAGGCTACACCTTC.

This clone has just a few counts. The CDR3 DNA follows: TGTGCCAGCAGTTACTCGATGTGGGGGAATCAGCCCCAGCATTTT. Protein: CASSYSMWGNQPQHF. This chain connects TRBV6-5 to TRBJ1-5; TRBD1 might be the D (5 bases). Germline lookup yields CDR1 MNHEY and CDR2 SVGAGI. Trimming pared 0 bases from V and 4 bases from J, leaving 10 bases between. This CDR3 contains 15 residues.

The V call is TRBV6-1, the J call TRBJ2-3; no definite D call. Between the trimmed V and J ends, which lost 6 bases and 0 bases, there was a span of 10 bases. The CDR3 is made up of 14 amino acids. CDR1 is MNHNS, CDR2 SASEGT, per germline. CDR3 in amino acids: CASRVRWSTDTQYF. The CDR3, as DNA: TGTGCCAGCAGGGTGCGATGGAGCACAGATACGCAGTATTTT.

This chain links TRBV28 with TRBJ2-6, with D possibly TRBD1 on 6 matching bases. The CDR3 extends over 16 amino acids. Germline V gene data show CDR1 as MDHEN and CDR2 as SYDVKM. The V end lost 4 bases, the J end lost 1 base, and 11 bases lay between the germline ends. CDR3 in DNA: TGTGCCAGCAGTTCCCCGGGACAATCTGGGGCCAACGTCCTGACTTTC. Protein product: CASSSPGQSGANVLTF.

The rearrangement links TRBV29-1 to TRBJ1-1; 7 positions agree with TRBD1. Trimming removed 3 bases from V and 11 bases from J; junction bases left unmatched: 15. CDR1 SQVTM and CDR2 ANQGSEA come from the germline V gene. The CDR3 spans 14 residues. In nucleotides, the CDR3 is TGCAGCGTTGACAACAGGGGATTTAAGGCCGGGGCTTTCTTT. This encodes CSVDNRGFKAGAFF.